This T cell receptor beta chain originates from a study of identical twins. Findings and caveats of the study: Whereas memory repertoires showed no such difference, abundant cord blood beta clonotypes carried fewer insertions.

V was clipped by 1 base and J by 7 bases, with 5 bases between them. CDR1 is LGHNA and CDR2 is YNFKEQ in the germline V gene. The CDR3 length is 13 residues. The cDNA had a unique molecular identifier and a template-switch universal primer site. Via MiXCR, TCRdb re-called the 5' RACE reads, giving one row per CDR3 protein. The sample yields some 100,000 distinct CDR3 sequences, 5.5% to 7% seen once. With regard to this clonotype: Its antigen is unknown.

The chain carries TRBV4-2 and TRBJ1-6, with TRBD1 as a possible D gene (5 bases). The specimen was memory T cells sorted from blood. This clonotype was sampled from a woman in her forties or fifties in good health. This CDR3 reads CASSQAGNSPLHF. DNA for the CDR3: TGTGCCAGCAGCCAAGCAGGGAATTCACCCCTCCACTTT.